The 30 T cell receptor beta chains given below trace back to one sample, sequenced in a study of PD-1 blockade in mismatch repair-deficient tumors. Profiled with immunoSEQ multiplex PCR; TCRdb holds only in-frame clones, not every one. The data show tens of thousands of clones, more than 70% seen once. The sample in question was peripheral blood, obtained 52 weeks after starting pembrolizumab. The receptors were gathered from an adult with mismatch repair-deficient cancer.

CDR3 DNA: TGCGCCAGCAGCTTGGAGAGGGAGAGGGATACGCAGTATTTT. Translating gives CASSLERERDTQYF. This chain uses TRBV5-1 with TRBJ2-3; possibly TRBD2 for D (5 bases). This CDR3 contains 14 residues. The germline V gene encodes CDR1 SGHRS and CDR2 YFSETQ. V was pared by 0 bases and J by 6 bases, with 11 bases between.

The chain links TRBV7-9 to TRBJ2-1, with TRBD2 as a possible D gene (6 bases). CDR3 length: 18 amino acids. The V gene lost 1 base and the J gene lost 0 bases, with 16 bases spanning the gap. Germline V gives CDR1 SEHNR, CDR2 FQNEAQ (reference sequence). CDR3 coding DNA: TGTGCCAGCAGCTTAGATCGGGTAGCGGCGAGCTCCTACAATGAGCAGTTCTTC. Translating it yields CASSLDRVAASSYNEQFF.

The chain has TRBV2 and TRBJ1-1; D call uncertain. Germline values: CDR1 SNHLY, CDR2 FYNNEI. V lost 8 bases and J lost 7, with 14 bases in between. The CDR3 is 12 amino acids. The CDR3 sequence: CASGGSSLEAFF. Written as DNA, the CDR3 is TGTGCCAGCGGAGGGTCTAGCCTTGAAGCTTTCTTT.

The gene calls are TRBV7-9 and TRBJ1-4; D unclear. The CDR3 contains 17 residues. Germline CDR1 is SEHNR and CDR2 is FQNEAQ (reference sequence). Trimming shortened V by 5 bases and J by 0 bases, and 16 bases separated the two germline ends. CDR3 coding DNA: TGTGCCAGCAGCGAAGCCCCCAGGATTGCAACTAATGAAAAACTGTTTTTT. Translation: CASSEAPRIATNEKLFF.

V usage is TRBV27 and J usage is TRBJ2-5; TRBD1 matches 7 bases. Germline loops: CDR1 MNHEY, CDR2 SMNVEV (reference sequence). After removal of 6 bases from V and 2 bases from J, the junction contained 6 bases not matched to a gene. This CDR3 spans 14 amino acids. The CDR3 loop is CASRAQGRQETQYF. As DNA, the CDR3 is TGTGCCAGCAGGGCACAGGGGAGACAAGAGACCCAGTACTTC.

The V and J genes are TRBV28 and TRBJ2-3; D not certain. The germline V gene has CDR1 MDHEN and CDR2 SYDVKM. Trimming took off 2 bases at V and 4 bases at J, with 7 bases between the two ends. The CDR3 covers 13 residues. CDR3 in DNA: TGTGCCAGCAGTTTACAGGTCGCAGATACGCAGTATTTT. Translated, it gives CASSLQVADTQYF.

The chain combines TRBV4-2 with TRBJ1-2; D gene unclear. CDR1 is LGHNA and CDR2 is YNFKEQ in the germline V gene. Deletions cut 0 bases from V and 2 bases from J, with 4 bases between. The CDR3 has 13 residues. In DNA, the CDR3 is TGTGCCAGCAGCCAAGAAATCAACTATGGCTACACCTTC. Amino acids: CASSQEINYGYTF.

CDR3 region: CASSQGLHSYNEQFF. For the CDR3, the DNA is TGTGCCAGCAGCCAGGGACTACACTCCTACAATGAGCAGTTCTTC. This rearrangement joins TRBV7-2 to TRBJ2-1; 7 bases are a match to TRBD2. The V gene's germline CDR1 is SGHTA and CDR2 FQGNSA. Germline trimming cut 5 bases from V and 0 bases from J; bases unmatched to any gene: 4. The CDR3 extends over 15 amino acids.

The CDR3 loop reads CASSRHGLAGASETQYF. In nucleotides, the CDR3 is TGTGCCAGCAGCCGCCACGGGCTAGCGGGAGCCTCAGAGACCCAGTACTTC. The chain has TRBV7-9 and TRBJ2-5; TRBD2 aligns across 10 bases. J was trimmed by 4 bases and V by 5 bases; bases with no gene match: 13. This CDR3 has 17 amino acids. Germline V CDR1 and CDR2: SEHNR, FQNEAQ (reference sequence). Drawing the rest from reference TRBV7-9 and TRBJ2-5, the complete variable domain is DTGVSQNPRHKITKRGQNVTFRCDPISEHNRLYWYRQTLGQGPEFLTYFQNEAQLEKSRLLSDRFSAERPKGSFSTLEIQRTEQGDSAMYLCASSRHGLAGASETQYFGPGTRLLVL.

This chain uses TRBV4-3 with TRBJ2-3, with unresolved D. This CDR3 spans 16 amino acids. The V end lost 4 bases, the J end lost 2 bases, and 16 bases lay between the germline ends. Germline CDR1 and CDR2: LGHNA and YSLEER. The CDR3 reads CASSPGMRPYTDTQYF. The CDR3 DNA reads as TGCGCCAGCAGCCCAGGCATGCGACCCTACACAGATACGCAGTATTTT.

This sequence joins TRBV5-1 and TRBJ2-3, with D possibly TRBD2 on 7 matching bases. The germline V gene has CDR1 SGHRS and CDR2 YFSETQ. Deletions cut 4 bases from V and 2 bases from J, with 14 bases between. The CDR3 extends over 15 amino acids. This CDR3 is CASSPGGSITDTQYF. The CDR3 nucleotides read TGCGCCAGCAGCCCGGGGGGCTCGATCACAGATACGCAGTATTTT.

The chain combines TRBV7-2 with TRBJ2-2, with 8 nucleotides matching TRBD1. The V and J ends lost 5 bases and 4 bases, in that order; junction bases with no gene match: 6. CDR3 length equals 15 residues. CDR1 is SGHTA and CDR2 is FQGNSA in the germline V gene. CDR3 region: CASSRTGLATGELFF. In DNA form, the CDR3 reads TGTGCCAGCAGCCGGACAGGGTTGGCCACCGGGGAGCTGTTTTTT.

This clone was seen only a few times. This chain links TRBV30 with TRBJ1-2; D unclear. This CDR3 spans 13 amino acids. The V gene lost 0 bases and the J gene lost 3 bases, with 8 bases spanning the gap. Germline assignment: CDR1 GTSNPN and CDR2 SVGIG (reference sequence). CDR3 sequence: CAWSVRGYYGYTF. The CDR3 DNA is TGTGCCTGGAGTGTACGCGGGTACTATGGCTACACCTTC.

The chain has TRBV9 and TRBJ2-1, with D unresolved. Germline V CDR1 and CDR2: SGDLS, YYNGEE. V was cut by 4 bases and J by 4 bases, with 15 bases left in between. This CDR3 has 15 amino acids. The CDR3 DNA reads TGTGCCAGCAGCTCCGAAGTAACCCAGTACAATGAGCAGTTCTTC. It specifies CASSSEVTQYNEQFF.

The CDR3 sequence: CASSPRIAGNEQFF. CDR3 sequence (DNA): TGTGCCAGCAGCCCTCGGATAGCGGGCAATGAGCAGTTCTTC. This chain links TRBV9 with TRBJ2-1, with TRBD2 matching 7 bases. With 4 bases clipped from V and 6 bases from J, the junction kept 7 bases outside the gene matches. Looked up from germline, CDR1 is SGDLS and CDR2 is YYNGEE. The CDR3 covers 14 residues.

This clone occurred once. The chain couples TRBV10-3 to TRBJ1-2; 7 bases are a match to TRBD1. The CDR3 has 23 residues. V was pared by 6 bases and J by 8 bases, with 39 bases of the junction left unmatched. Per the germline V gene, CDR1 is ENHRY and CDR2 is SYGVKD. The chain's CDR3 is CAIRSLTPKSSPDAGTAVRGYTF. CDR3 DNA: TGTGCCATCAGGAGCCTGACGCCAAAGTCCTCGCCCGACGCCGGGACAGCCGTTCGGGGCTACACCTTC.

This sequence joins TRBV11-2 and TRBJ2-7, with 8 bases fitting TRBD2. The J segment lost 2 bases and the V segment lost 6 bases, leaving 12 bases of the junction unmatched. Germline loops: CDR1 SGHAT, CDR2 FQNNGV. This CDR3 is 16 amino acids long. This CDR3 reads CASRKDAAGLAYEQYF. The CDR3 DNA sequence: TGTGCCAGCAGAAAGGACGCGGCGGGACTAGCCTACGAGCAGTACTTC. The complete variable domain, with remaining parts taken from reference TRBV11-2 and TRBJ2-7, reads EAGVAQSPRYKIIEKRQSVAFWCNPISGHATLYWYQQILGQGPKLLIQFQNNGVVDDSQLPKDRFSAERLKGVDSTLKIQPAKLEDSAVYLCASRKDAAGLAYEQYFGPGTRLTVT.

A few counts support this clone. The chain employs TRBV10-3 and TRBJ2-7; D is undetermined. Trimming took 6 bases from V and 3 from J, leaving 15 bases between them. This CDR3 contains 14 residues. From germline, CDR1 is ENHRY and CDR2 SYGVKD. The CDR3 bases are TGTGCCATCAGGAGAGAACAATCGCTCTACGAGCAGTACTTC. This gives the protein CAIRREQSLYEQYF.

The chain links TRBV7-2 to TRBJ2-5; D remains unclear. V gave up 1 base and J gave up 4 bases, with 10 bases separating them. The CDR3 runs to 14 residues. The V gene's germline CDR1 is SGHTA and CDR2 FQGNSA. Here the CDR3 reads CASSLGSFRETQYF. The CDR3 DNA reads TGTGCCAGCAGCTTAGGAAGTTTTCGAGAGACCCAGTACTTC.

The chain employs TRBV21-1 and TRBJ1-3. TRBV21-1 has pseudogene status. The CDR3 extends over 14 amino acids. The CDR3 DNA reads TGTGCCAGCAGCAAAGATGCCTCTGGAAACACCATATATTTT. Translated, it gives CASSKDASGNTIYF.

This chain connects TRBV5-6 to TRBJ1-1; possibly TRBD1 for D (6 bases). Between the trimmed V and J ends, which lost 10 bases and 11 bases, there was a span of 21 bases. This CDR3 is 12 amino acids long. Germline-derived CDR1 and CDR2 are SGHDT and YYEEEE. The DNA of the CDR3 is TGTGCCTCAACCCAGGGGTTGGGTGGCGCTTTCTTT. Translated, it gives CASTQGLGGAFF.

V and J are TRBV25-1 and TRBJ1-1, with unresolved D. Trimming took off 6 bases at V and 2 bases at J, with 4 bases between the two ends. CDR3 length: 11 residues. Germline-derived CDR1 and CDR2 are MGHDK and SYGVNS. CDR3 DNA: TGTGCCAGCAGCCAAAACACTGAAGCTTTCTTT. As protein: CASSQNTEAFF.

V usage is TRBV7-6 and J usage is TRBJ2-7; D call uncertain. The V and J ends lost 1 base and 5 bases respectively, with 3 bases between them. The CDR3 covers 11 residues. Germline V gives CDR1 SGHVS, CDR2 FNYEAQ. This CDR3 is CASSLGDEQYF. The DNA of the CDR3 is TGTGCCAGCAGCTTAGGAGACGAGCAGTACTTC.

The chain is built from TRBV21-1 and TRBJ1-5. TRBV21-1 counts as a pseudogene. The CDR3 contains 15 residues. CDR3 DNA: TGTGCCAGCAGGAAAATACTATGGGAAAATCAGCCCCAGCATTTT. It encodes CASRKILWENQPQHF.

V usage is TRBV9 and J usage is TRBJ2-1; D is undetermined. The CDR3 has 12 amino acids. Germline-derived CDR1 and CDR2 are SGDLS and YYNGEE. V dropped 4 bases and J dropped 3 bases, with 5 bases sitting between them. The CDR3 nucleotides are TGTGCCAGCAGCCCTCGCTACAATGAGCAGTTCTTC. As protein: CASSPRYNEQFF.

The CDR3 coding sequence is TGTGCTAGTGGGGGGGAGTTCACCTACGAGCAGTACTTC. Its translation: CASGGEFTYEQYF. The rearrangement joins TRBV12-5 to TRBJ2-7; possibly TRBD1 or TRBD2 for D (5 bases each). CDR1 and CDR2 (germline): LGHNT, FRNRAP. V shed 6 bases and J shed 2 bases, with 11 bases lying between them. The CDR3 runs 13 residues. Combining the CDR3 with reference TRBV12-5 and TRBJ2-7 gives the whole variable domain DARVTQTPRHKVTEMGQEVTMRCQPILGHNTVFWYRQTMMQGLELLAYFRNRAPLDDSGMPKDRFSAEMPDATLATLKIQPSEPRDSAVYFCASGGEFTYEQYFGPGTRLTVT.

The chain employs TRBV29-1 and TRBJ2-3; D may be TRBD2 (5 bases). CDR1 is SQVTM and CDR2 is ANQGSEA in the germline V gene. CDR3 length: 13 amino acids. Trimming took 2 bases from V and 2 from J, leaving 8 bases between them. As DNA, the CDR3 is TGCAGCGTTGAACGGAGGATCACAGATACGCAGTATTTT. It is translated as CSVERRITDTQYF.

This chain uses TRBV4-3 with TRBJ2-3; D unresolved. CDR1 is LGHNA, CDR2 YSLEER, per germline. V was trimmed by 1 base and J by 8 bases, leaving 10 bases between them. This CDR3 spans 13 amino acids. CDR3 sequence: CASSQVQAGTQYF. In DNA form, the CDR3 reads TGCGCCAGCAGCCAAGTTCAGGCCGGTACGCAGTATTTT.

The chain links TRBV11-2 to TRBJ2-1; the match to TRBD1 covers 9 bases. V lost 2 bases and J lost 8; bases outside the gene matches: 7. The CDR3 totals 15 residues. Germline V CDR1 and CDR2: SGHAT, FQNNGV. In nucleotides, the CDR3 is TGTGCCAGCAGCTTAAATACGGGACAGGGCCATGAGCAGTTCTTC. Translating it yields CASSLNTGQGHEQFF. Combining the CDR3 with reference TRBV11-2 and TRBJ2-1 gives the whole variable domain EAGVAQSPRYKIIEKRQSVAFWCNPISGHATLYWYQQILGQGPKLLIQFQNNGVVDDSQLPKDRFSAERLKGVDSTLKIQPAKLEDSAVYLCASSLNTGQGHEQFFGPGTRLTVL.

This chain joins TRBV10-3 and TRBJ2-7; tentatively, D is TRBD1 (6 bases). The CDR3 contains 13 residues. Germline V gene data show CDR1 as ENHRY and CDR2 as SYGVKD. Trimming shortened V by 4 bases and J by 6 bases, and 13 bases separated the two germline ends. The CDR3 sequence is CAISAIGTREQYF. In DNA form, the CDR3 reads TGTGCCATCAGTGCCATAGGGACACGCGAGCAGTACTTC.